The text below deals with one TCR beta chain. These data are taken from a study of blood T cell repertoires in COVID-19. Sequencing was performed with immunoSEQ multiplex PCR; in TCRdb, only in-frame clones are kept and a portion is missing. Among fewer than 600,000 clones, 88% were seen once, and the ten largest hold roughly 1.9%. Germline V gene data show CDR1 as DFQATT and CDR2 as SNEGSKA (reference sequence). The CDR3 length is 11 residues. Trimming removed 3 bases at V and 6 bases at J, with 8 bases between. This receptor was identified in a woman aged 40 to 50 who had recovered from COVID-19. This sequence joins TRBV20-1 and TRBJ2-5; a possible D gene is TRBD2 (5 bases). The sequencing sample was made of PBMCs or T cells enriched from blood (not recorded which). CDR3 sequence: CSASTRKTQYF. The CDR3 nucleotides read TGCAGTGCTAGTACTAGGAAGACCCAGTACTTC.